Reported below is one TCR beta chain. The germline V gene encodes CDR1 SGHVS and CDR2 FQNEAQ. The CDR3 has 14 residues. The J segment lost 11 bases and the V segment lost 1 base, leaving 6 bases of the junction unmatched. The protocol was immunoSEQ multiplex PCR, while the TCRdb copy is restricted to in-frame clones and leaves out a portion. The sample has over 55,000 clones; roughly nine tenths are singletons. The sample originates from a study of technical replicates of blood from a few donors. This clonotype originated in a human donor in good health. Some clones in this sample may be carry-over from other donors' samples. Sequenced sample: PBMCs. The V gene is TRBV7-8, the J gene TRBJ2-7; 12 nucleotides agree with TRBD1. Here the CDR3 reads CASSLVGTGGSKYF. The CDR3 region has the DNA TGTGCCAGCAGCTTAGTCGGGACAGGGGGCTCCAAGTACTTC.